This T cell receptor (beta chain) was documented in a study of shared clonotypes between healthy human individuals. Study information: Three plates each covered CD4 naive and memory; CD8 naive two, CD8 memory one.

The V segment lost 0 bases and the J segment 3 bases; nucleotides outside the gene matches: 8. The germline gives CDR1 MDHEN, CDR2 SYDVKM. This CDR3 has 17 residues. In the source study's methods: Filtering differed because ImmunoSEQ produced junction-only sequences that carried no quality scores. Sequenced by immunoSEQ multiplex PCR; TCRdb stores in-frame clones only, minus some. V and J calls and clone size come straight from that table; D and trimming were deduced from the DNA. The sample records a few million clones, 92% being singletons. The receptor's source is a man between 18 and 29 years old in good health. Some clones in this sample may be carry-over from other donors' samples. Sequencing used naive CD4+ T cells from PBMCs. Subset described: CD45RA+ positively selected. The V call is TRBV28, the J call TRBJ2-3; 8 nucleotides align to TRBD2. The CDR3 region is CASSLWRERERTDTQYF. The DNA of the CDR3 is TGTGCCAGCAGTTTATGGAGGGAGCGGGAGAGAACAGATACGCAGTATTTT.